Listed below are T cell receptor beta chains from one sample, sequenced in a study of T cell responses to AZD1222 COVID-19 vaccine. Method: immunoSEQ multiplex PCR; TCRdb's copy keeps in-frame clones and lacks some. The table shows around 130,000 clones, with just over 85% occurring only once. This specimen consisted of peripheral blood, obtained on day 0 of AZD1222 vaccination. These receptors all come from an adult in good health. The CDR3 runs from the conserved cysteine through the conserved F or W. The order of the fields is CDR3 length, D gene, V gene, clone size, J gene, CDR3 DNA, CDR3 protein. D genes are given only for firm matches. Rows give clone size only sometimes, using once, few, many, or a class for an expanded clone.

14	.	TRBV7-3	.	TRBJ1-2	TGTGCCAGCAGCTTAGACCCGGGAATCGGAGGCTACACCTTC	CASSLDPGIGGYTF
12	.	TRBV11-2	few	TRBJ1-3	TGTGCCAGCAGCGTTGAGGGAAACACCATATATTTT	CASSVEGNTIYF
14	TRBD2	TRBV7-2	.	TRBJ2-7	TGTGCCAGCTCCGGCGGCGGGAGAGCATACGAGCAGTACTTC	CASSGGGRAYEQYF
16	.	TRBV25-1	.	TRBJ2-3	TGTGCCAGCAGTGAAATGGACAGACCCAAATCAGATACGCAGTATTTT	CASSEMDRPKSDTQYF
12	.	TRBV2	.	TRBJ2-1	TGTGCCAGCAGTGTATGGGCAAATGAGCAGTTCTTC	CASSVWANEQFF
14	.	TRBV5-8	.	TRBJ1-1	TGTGCCAGCAGCCTAGAACACGGGAACACTGAAGCTTTCTTT	CASSLEHGNTEAFF
18	TRBD1	TRBV7-9	.	TRBJ2-1	TGTGCCAGCAGCTCTGTTACAGGGGAGACGAGCCCCTACAATGAGCAGTTCTTC	CASSSVTGETSPYNEQFF
14	.	TRBV6-5	.	TRBJ1-4	TGTGCCAGCAGTTACCTTCAGGGCGGGGAAAAACTGTTTTTT	CASSYLQGGEKLFF
14	.	TRBV7-2	.	TRBJ2-7	TGTGCCAGCAGCCTCAACGCGGGACCCTACGAGCAGTACTTC	CASSLNAGPYEQYF
15	.	TRBV7-2	.	TRBJ2-1	TGTGCCAGCAGCTTAGGGTTGCGGAGCTACAATGAGCAGTTCTTC	CASSLGLRSYNEQFF
19	TRBD2	TRBV10-3	.	TRBJ2-1	TGTGCCATCAGTGGCTCGGGACTAGCGGGACTTAGCTCCTACAATGAGCAGTTCTTC	CAISGSGLAGLSSYNEQFF
16	TRBD1	TRBV7-9	.	TRBJ2-1	TGTGCCAGCAGCTTAGGGGGACAGGGGCCCTACAATGAGCAGTTCTTC	CASSLGGQGPYNEQFF
15	.	TRBV28	.	TRBJ1-1	TGTGCCAGCAGTTTATTCGCGGCAGGGAACACTGAAGCTTTCTTT	CASSLFAAGNTEAFF
15	TRBD1	TRBV10-3	.	TRBJ2-7	TGTGCCATCAGTGGGACAGGGGACTTAGGGCACGAGCAGTACTTC	CAISGTGDLGHEQYF
18	TRBD1	TRBV4-2	.	TRBJ2-6	TGTGCCAGCAGCCATCCCGGACAGGGAGACTCTGGGGCCAACGTCCTGACTTTC	CASSHPGQGDSGANVLTF
16	TRBD1	TRBV9	once	TRBJ2-5	TGTGCCAGCAGCGGAAGGGGGGGACAGGGCCAAGAGACCCAGTACTTC	CASSGRGGQGQETQYF
16	.	TRBV7-2	.	TRBJ2-1	TGTGCCAGCAGCTTAGGGGCCAGGGGGGATTGGAATGAGCAGTTCTTC	CASSLGARGDWNEQFF
16	TRBD2	TRBV5-1	.	TRBJ2-3	TGCGCCAGCAGCTTTGGAGCGGGAGCTTCATCCGATACGCAGTATTTT	CASSFGAGASSDTQYF
13	.	TRBV28	.	TRBJ1-2	TGTGCCAGCAGCCCATTGGGGGTGGGGGTCTACACCTTC	CASSPLGVGVYTF
15	TRBD2	TRBV2	few	TRBJ2-7	TGTGCCAGCAGAGCCCGGACTAGCGCTGCCTACGAGCAGTACTTC	CASRARTSAAYEQYF